A selection of T cell receptor beta chains follows, all from one sample in a study of blood T cell repertoires in COVID-19. The protocol was immunoSEQ multiplex PCR, while the TCRdb copy is restricted to in-frame clones and leaves out a portion. The sample comprises some 290,000 clones, roughly 90% of which are singletons, and roughly 1% rests with the top ten. The sequenced sample was peripheral blood. The source is a woman between 35 and 50 years old with COVID-19, enrolled during active disease. Each CDR3 is given without its conserved first and last residue.

J,V,CDR3
TRBJ2-1,TRBV19,ASSMTINSYNEQF
TRBJ2-3,TRBV7-3,ASSSSGGPTDTQY
TRBJ2-7,TRBV11-2,ASSLVQAGWNEQY
TRBJ2-3,TRBV4-2,ASSQDAGLDTQY
TRBJ1-1,TRBV7-3,ASSLTARPNTEAF
TRBJ2-3,TRBV7-3,ASRDLTDTQY
TRBJ1-1,TRBV15,ATSRDAGTEAF
TRBJ2-3,TRBV2,ASRTGPTDTQY
TRBJ2-7,TRBV5-1,ASSITPQSEQY
TRBJ1-2,TRBV10-2,ASREQGGGYT
TRBJ1-2,TRBV27,ASSLRREDGYT
TRBJ1-2,TRBV2,ASKAGRGFLYYGYT
TRBJ2-3,TRBV30,AWSAARTSITDTQY
TRBJ2-7,TRBV27,ASSPSTGYVSYEQY
TRBJ2-7,TRBV7-2,ASSPRTGPMGN
TRBJ2-5,TRBV18,ASSRSGGTQETQY
TRBJ2-1,TRBV29-1,SVERQGYNEQF
TRBJ1-2,TRBV10-3,AISPQVNYGYT
TRBJ1-2,TRBV7-9,ASSLDRGTSNYGYT
TRBJ1-6,TRBV19,ASGLDREGSPLH
TRBJ2-2,TRBV6-5,ASSYPGTGELF
TRBJ2-5,TRBV7-2,ASSLRRGETQY
TRBJ1-1,TRBV6-1,ASRIKMNTEAF
TRBJ2-7,TRBV7-9,ASSLRGTSYEQY
TRBJ2-5,TRBV28,ASSPYEAAGTQY
TRBJ1-1,TRBV6-2/TRBV6-3,ASSSGLAAF